What follows are 26 T cell receptor beta chains derived from one specimen sequenced in a study of tumor-infiltrating lymphocytes in primary liver carcinoma. Unsorted bulk tissue (roughly 17-33 mg) underwent RNA and DNA co-extraction. Starting from roughly 540 ng of total RNA, TCR beta cDNA was produced with a primer in the constant region. Generation of the TCR beta libraries relied on three nested multiplex PCR rounds using slightly modified ARM-PCR. Primers for the first two PCR rounds were TRBV1-TRBV30 forward primers and a C-beta reverse primer (about 11 cycles per round). TCRdb reprocessed the multiplex PCR reads via MiXCR and lists one record per CDR3 protein. The repertoire has tens of thousands of distinct CDR3 sequences, more than 75% of them found once; the top ten carry 35% to 40%. Sequencing used liver tumor tissue from sampling region 2. Stated subset: tumor region T2, inferior pole. Source of these receptors: a woman in her 30s with primary liver carcinoma and hepatitis B virus infection.

This clonotype appeared many times. This chain joins TRBV7-9 and TRBJ2-3; either TRBD1 or TRBD2 may supply D (5 bases each). Per germline, CDR1 SEHNR and CDR2 FQNEAQ (reference sequence). The V gene lost 4 bases and the J gene lost 0 bases, with 14 bases spanning the gap. The CDR3 extends over 16 amino acids. CDR3 sequence (DNA): TGTGCCAGCAGCTCGGCGCGAGGGGTTAGCACAGATACGCAGTATTTT. It yields the protein CASSSARGVSTDTQYF.

The chain uses TRBV4-3 and TRBJ2-6, with a weak D call TRBD2 (5 bases). The CDR3 sequence is 19 residues long. Germline V gives CDR1 LGHNA, CDR2 YSLEER. V was clipped by 9 bases and J by 0 bases, with 24 bases between them. The CDR3 sequence is CASNQESSEVGSGANVLTF. The CDR3, as DNA: TGCGCCAGTAACCAAGAGAGTAGCGAGGTAGGCTCTGGGGCCAACGTCCTGACTTTC.

A word on this clonotype: The junction departs from the called germline gene at one end, perhaps through a read error. V and J are TRBV4-3 and TRBJ1-1; D unresolved. Germline V gene data show CDR1 as LGHNA and CDR2 as YSLEER. The CDR3 contains 13 residues. The CDR3 nucleotides are TGCGCCAACAGCCAACATCCGGGGTCTCCAGCTCTCTTT. It encodes CANSQHPGSPALF.

This clonotype has just a few counts. The chain joins TRBV5-1 to TRBJ1-1, with TRBD1 as a possible D gene (6 bases). Trimming cost V 4 bases and J 3 bases, with 10 bases left between them. This CDR3 is 13 amino acids long. Germline V CDR1 and CDR2: SGHRS, YFSETQ. CDR3 sequence reads: CASSPEGDTEAFF. DNA for the CDR3: TGCGCCAGCAGCCCTGAGGGGGACACTGAAGCTTTCTTT.

There are a few counts of this clonotype. The CDR3 sequence: CAIRDGVAQETQYF. CDR3 DNA sequence: TGTGCCATCAGAGACGGAGTCGCACAAGAGACCCAGTACTTC. V is TRBV10-3 and J is TRBJ2-5; D is ambiguous. Germline V lookup: CDR1 ENHRY, CDR2 SYGVKD. V was shortened by 6 bases and J by 2 bases, with 13 bases between the two germline ends. This CDR3 contains 14 residues.

This clonotype has ten or more counts. This sequence joins TRBV7-9 and TRBJ1-2, with 8 bases matching TRBD1. Losses at the gene ends were 5 bases for V and 8 bases for J; bases not matched to a gene: 13. The CDR3 sequence is 15 residues long. Germline CDR1 reads SEHNR; CDR2 reads FQNEAQ (reference sequence). CDR3 sequence: CASSRDLDRAGGYTF. DNA of the CDR3: TGTGCCAGCAGCCGCGACCTGGACAGGGCTGGAGGCTACACCTTC.

Regarding this clonotype: At one boundary the junction diverges from the germline segment, which might be a read error. The genes are TRBV11-2 and TRBJ2-3; D unclear. This CDR3 spans 15 amino acids. The germline gives CDR1 SGHAT, CDR2 FQNNGV. CDR3 sequence reads: CASSLVVRNTDTQFF. CDR3 DNA: TGTGCCAGCAGCTTAGTAGTGAGAAACACAGATACGCAGTTTTTT.

This clonotype was picked up many times. A much larger clonotype is one base distant, so this may be a read error. This CDR3 fails to terminate in the conserved phenylalanine or tryptophan, so it likely reflects a read error. This chain links TRBV5-1 with TRBJ2-5, with 8 bases aligning to TRBD2. J lost 4 bases, V lost 0 bases, and 26 bases had no gene match. The CDR3 sequence is 22 residues long. Germline CDR1 is SGHRS and CDR2 is YFSETQ. The CDR3 DNA is TGCGCCAGCAGCTTGGCCCCGACCAGCGCTAGCGGGTTGTGGGAGAAGAGAGAGACCCAGTACCTC. This translates into CASSLAPTSASGLWEKRETQYL.

Comment on this clonotype: One junction end disagrees with the germline gene, perhaps due to a read error. The rearrangement uses TRBV29-1 and TRBJ1-1, with D uncertain. This CDR3 is 12 amino acids long. Germline V gives CDR1 SQVTM, CDR2 ANQGSEA. CDR3 coding DNA: TGTAGCGTCGAGATATGGAGCACTGAAGCTTTCTTT. It is translated as CSVEIWSTEAFF.

About this clonotype: One end of the junction is discordant with germline, which a read error may explain. CDR3 residues: CDSSQDAGSSYNEQLF. The DNA of the CDR3 is TGCGACAGTAGCCAAGATGCGGGAAGCTCCTACAATGAGCAGTTGTTC. The chain links TRBV4-3 to TRBJ2-1, with TRBD2 as a possible D gene (6 bases). This CDR3 comprises 16 residues. Germline V CDR1 and CDR2: LGHNA, YSLEER.

About this clonotype: The germline gene is not matched at one end of the junction; a read error may be the cause. The chain is built from TRBV4-3 and TRBJ2-7; 7 bases fit TRBD2. In germline, CDR1 is LGHNA, CDR2 YSLEER. The CDR3 runs 18 residues. The CDR3 is CASCQAVTGGHISHEQYF. DNA of the CDR3: TGTGCCAGCTGCCAAGCTGTGACGGGGGGTCACATTAGCCACGAGCAGTATTTC.

About this clonotype: The CDR3 does not close with the conserved phenylalanine or tryptophan, likely indicating a read error. The V and J genes are TRBV11-1 and TRBJ2-4; TRBD1 aligns across 8 bases. From germline, CDR1 is SGHAT and CDR2 FQDESV (reference sequence). The CDR3 consists of 15 residues. The CDR3 DNA is TGTACCAGCAGCTTAGCCGGGACAGGTTGTGGCATTCAGTACCTC. Amino acid sequence: CTSSLAGTGCGIQYL.

A remark on this clonotype: The junction differs from germline at one of its ends, possibly a read error. The chain links TRBV4-3 to TRBJ2-3; 9 positions match TRBD2. The CDR3 is 17 amino acids. Germline values: CDR1 LGHNA, CDR2 YSLEER. CDR3 coding DNA: TGCGCCAGCGGCCCCCGGGCGGGCGGGAGGGCGGGTAATACCCAGTATTTT. Encoded protein: CASGPRAGGRAGNTQYF.

A word on this clonotype: At one end, the junction sequence differs from germline, possibly due to a read error. V is TRBV28 and J is TRBJ2-1; TRBD2 matches 9 bases. This CDR3 is 17 amino acids long. The germline V gene has CDR1 MDHEN and CDR2 SYDVKM. CDR3 amino acids: CASSLHYGLASVDEQFF. The CDR3 nucleotides read TGTGCCAGCAGTCTACATTATGGACTAGCGAGCGTAGACGAGCAGTTCTTT.

In this sample, this clonotype turned up once. The V and J genes are TRBV11-2 and TRBJ2-1; TRBD2 matches at 8 bases. CDR3 length equals 16 residues. Germline V gene sequence: CDR1 SGHAT, CDR2 FQNNGV. The CDR3 region is CVSISRRAGDFNEQFF. CDR3 bases: TGTGTCAGTATCTCTCGACGAGCGGGAGATTTCAATGAGCAGTTCTTC.

A word on this clonotype: One end of the junction is discordant with germline, which a read error may explain. The rearrangement links TRBV5-1 to TRBJ2-5, with D possibly TRBD1 on 5 matching bases. Germline V CDR1 and CDR2: SGHRS, YFSETQ. The CDR3 contains 15 residues. The CDR3 coding sequence is TGCGTCAGCAGCTCAGACAGAGTTGGACAAGAGACCCAATACTTC. Translated: CVSSSDRVGQETQYF.

Concerning this clonotype: One end of the junction fails to match germline, which may point to a read error. The chain employs TRBV11-2 and TRBJ1-1; TRBD1 is a possible D gene (6 bases). Germline-derived CDR1 and CDR2 are SGHAT and FQNNGV. This CDR3 is built from 14 residues. The CDR3 sequence is CASRYTGRRPEALF. CDR3 bases: TGTGCCAGCAGATATACAGGGAGGAGGCCTGAAGCTTTATTT.

A remark on this clonotype: An end of the junction differs from the germline gene, which may be a read error. CDR3 nucleotide sequence: TGTGCCAGCAGTAAACAGGGGAGCGTCCCCGGTCAACCCCAGCATTTC. Translating it yields CASSKQGSVPGQPQHF. The V gene is TRBV6-1, the J gene TRBJ1-5; TRBD1 agrees at 7 bases. CDR3 length: 16 residues. Germline lookup yields CDR1 MNHNS and CDR2 SASEGT.

A single count supports this clonotype. The CDR3 end shows no conserved phenylalanine or tryptophan, and so a read error is likely. The chain carries TRBV4-2 and TRBJ1-1, with a possible D match to TRBD1 (5 bases). The CDR3 loop spans 16 amino acids. The germline V and J ends were trimmed by 4 bases and 1 base, with 16 bases remaining between them. Germline CDR1 is LGHNA and CDR2 is YNFKEQ. This CDR3 is CASSPVGGRGNTEAFP. CDR3 DNA sequence: TGTGCCAGCAGCCCCGTCGGGGGGAGAGGGAACACTGAAGCTTTCCCT.

Concerning this clonotype: The CDR3 end shows no conserved phenylalanine or tryptophan, and so a read error is likely. The chain combines TRBV28 with TRBJ2-2; a possible D gene is TRBD2 (6 bases). The V end was cut by 8 bases, the J end by 7 bases, with 17 bases between. This CDR3 is 14 amino acids long. Germline V gene sequence: CDR1 MDHEN, CDR2 SYDVKM. CDR3 region: CASYKRVYGGELFI. The CDR3 DNA follows: TGTGCCAGCTATAAGCGGGTATATGGCGGGGAGCTGTTTATC.

In this sample, this clonotype turned up once. V and J are TRBV11-3 and TRBJ2-7; unclear D gene. Germline V CDR1 and CDR2: SGHNT, YENEEA. The CDR3 spans 15 residues. V was pared by 0 bases and J by 4 bases, with 13 bases between. For the CDR3, the DNA is TGTGCCAGCAGCTTAGACCGGGTTCTCTCGTACGAGCAGTACTTC. Translating gives CASSLDRVLSYEQYF. The full variable domain, rest sourced from reference TRBV11-3 and TRBJ2-7, is EAGVVQSPRYKIIEKKQPVAFWCNPISGHNTLYWYLQNLGQGPELLIRYENEEAVDDSQLPKDRFSAERLKGVDSTLKIQPAELGDSAVYLCASSLDRVLSYEQYFGPGTRLTVT.

As for this clonotype: This CDR3 is missing its conserved last phenylalanine or tryptophan, likely due to a read error. The gene calls are TRBV4-3 and TRBJ2-3; D ambiguous. The CDR3 is 18 amino acids. Germline-derived CDR1 and CDR2 are LGHNA and YSLEER. The V gene lost 3 bases and the J gene lost 6 bases, with 25 bases spanning the gap. DNA of the CDR3: TGCGCCAGCAGCCAGTCGGTCTGGCTGTGTGATTCCGATGATACGCAGTATCTT. It is translated as CASSQSVWLCDSDDTQYL.

Regarding this clonotype: Since the CDR3 does not end with the conserved phenylalanine or tryptophan, this likely comes from a read error. This chain links TRBV6-5 with TRBJ2-3; the match to TRBD2 covers 9 bases. V was clipped by 7 bases and J by 5 bases; unmatched bases: 10. The CDR3 has 15 residues. The germline CDR1 and CDR2 sequences are MNHEY and SVGAGI. CDR3 residues: CASNSGGSGVDTQYC. The CDR3 coding sequence is TGTGCCAGCAATAGCGGGGGCAGTGGGGTAGATACGCAGTATTGT.

This chain joins TRBV5-6 and TRBJ2-1; 13 bases map to TRBD2. There are 19 residues in the CDR3. Germline CDR1 is SGHDT and CDR2 is YYEEEE. Unmatched junction bases numbered 13, after V lost 5 bases and J lost 2 bases. The CDR3 nucleotides are TGTGCCAGCAGGGGGTATGGGACTAGCGGGGATCCAACCTACAATGAGCAGTTCTTC. This sequence encodes CASRGYGTSGDPTYNEQFF.

Concerning this clonotype itself: An end of the junction differs from the germline gene, which may be a read error. This rearrangement joins TRBV6-1 to TRBJ2-2; D could derive from TRBD1 or TRBD2 (6 bases each). This CDR3 has 19 amino acids. CDR1 and CDR2 (germline): MNHNS, SASEGT. The DNA of the CDR3 is TGTGCCGGCAGTGAAACCCTTCCCGGGGGCGCCGCGAATACCGGGGGGCTGTTTTTT. The encoded protein is CAGSETLPGGAANTGGLFF.

V usage is TRBV5-6 and J usage is TRBJ1-6; no firm D call. The CDR3 runs 14 residues. Trimming cost V 8 bases and J 10 bases, with 19 bases left between them. Per germline, CDR1 SGHDT and CDR2 YYEEEE. CDR3 loop: CASSMVVLGSPLHF. DNA of the CDR3: TGTGCCAGTAGCATGGTAGTACTGGGATCACCCCTCCACTTT.